The present T cell receptor beta chain was sequenced within a study of blood T cell repertoires in COVID-19. Turning to the study itself: COVID-19 samples from acute and convalescent phases originated in the United States, Italy and Spain. From T cells, B-cell-depleted T cells, or PBMCs came the material, which was cDNA or gDNA.

The V end was cut by 3 bases, the J end by 0 bases, with 17 bases between. CDR3 length: 16 residues. The germline CDR1 and CDR2 sequences are DFQATT and SNEGSKA (reference sequence). In the study's own analysis: Amplifying reference gene primers gave estimates of nucleated cell counts. Assay used: immunoSEQ multiplex PCR; TCRdb lists only in-frame clones, some missing. The V and J calls and clone size come from that table; D and trimming were worked out from the DNA. Seen here are about 110,000 clones, less than 75% observed once, and the top ten hold about 2%. V and J are TRBV20-1 and TRBJ1-1, with D hard to call. The specimen sequenced was peripheral blood. The origin of this receptor is a woman aged 40 to 49 with acute or convalescent COVID-19. The CDR3 sequence: CSASSQRTLMNTEAFF. The CDR3 DNA sequence: TGCAGTGCTAGTAGCCAGCGAACCTTAATGAACACTGAAGCTTTCTTT.